Presented here are 27 T cell receptor beta chains from one specimen sequenced in a study of beta chain features in type 1 diabetes. General study results and limits: When Type 1 diabetes patients were examined, their TCRB CDR3s proved moderately but significantly shorter in all four CD4+ subsets.

The antigens these receptors bind are not known. Expressed TCRB transcripts were sequenced because the isolated RNA had all been reverse transcribed beforehand. Repertoires were generated with immunoSEQ multiplex PCR, while TCRdb's copy carries only in-frame clones and drops some. The sample lists 300,000 to 450,000 clones; around 12% were seen once. Sample: naive CD4+ T cells from blood. The receptors here all came from a young woman with type 1 diabetes.

This clone was seen only a few times. The V call is TRBV7-9, the J call TRBJ2-1, with TRBD2 matching 7 bases. V lost 4 bases and J lost 9; bases outside the gene matches: 9. Germline V CDR1 and CDR2: SEHNR, FQNEAQ (reference sequence). CDR3 length: 14 residues. The CDR3 DNA reads as TGTGCCAGCAGCTCCGCCGGGGGGTTGGGTGAGCAGTTCTTC. Its translation: CASSSAGGLGEQFF.

V gene TRBV30 combines with J gene TRBJ1-5, with 7 bases that match TRBD1. J was trimmed by 0 bases and V by 0 bases; bases with no gene match: 2. CDR3 size: 15 residues. The germline gives CDR1 GTSNPN, CDR2 SVGIG (reference sequence). DNA for the CDR3: TGTGCCTGGAGTGTACGGACAGGTAGCAATCAGCCCCAGCATTTT. Translated, it gives CAWSVRTGSNQPQHF.

The J gene is TRBJ1-1, the V gene TRBV27; the D gene is possibly TRBD1 (6 bases). This CDR3 comprises 13 residues. Germline V lookup: CDR1 MNHEY, CDR2 SMNVEV (reference sequence). V dropped 8 bases and J dropped 3 bases, with 13 bases sitting between them. The CDR3 loop reads CASSSGADTEAFF. The CDR3 DNA follows: TGTGCCAGCTCCTCAGGGGCCGACACTGAAGCTTTCTTT.

The rearrangement uses TRBV10-3 and TRBJ1-5, with TRBD1 identical over 7 bases. J lost 6 bases, V lost 0 bases, and 2 bases had no gene match. Germline CDR1 and CDR2: ENHRY and SYGVKD. CDR3 length equals 14 residues. DNA of the CDR3: TGTGCCATCAGTGAGTCGGGGGACAGTCAGCCCCAGCATTTT. It yields the protein CAISESGDSQPQHF.

This chain links TRBV30 with TRBJ2-5; possible D gene TRBD1, 5 bases. Germline V lookup: CDR1 GTSNPN, CDR2 SVGIG (reference sequence). V lost 0 bases and J 5 bases, leaving 10 bases between the germline ends. The CDR3 is made up of 13 amino acids. The DNA of the CDR3 is TGTGCCTGGAGTGTATGGGCAGGGGAGACCCAGTACTTC. Its translation is CAWSVWAGETQYF.

This clone was found a few times. The CDR3 DNA reads TGTGCCAGCAGCCAAGGGGGACTAGCGGGAGAATACGAGCAGTACTTC. Its translation is CASSQGGLAGEYEQYF. The chain combines TRBV4-2 with TRBJ2-7; TRBD2 matches at 14 bases. The CDR3 extends over 16 amino acids. Germline CDR1 reads LGHNA; CDR2 reads YNFKEQ. V was pared by 1 base and J by 4 bases, with 3 bases of the junction left unmatched.

This clone was seen more than once but under ten times. The gene calls are TRBV9 and TRBJ2-7; possibly TRBD2 for D (5 bases). The V gene's germline CDR1 is SGDLS and CDR2 YYNGEE. The CDR3 loop spans 15 amino acids. V lost 0 bases and J lost 0, with 10 bases in between. CDR3 bases: TGTGCCAGCAGCGTAGCAACGGGGTACTCCTACGAGCAGTACTTC. Amino acid sequence: CASSVATGYSYEQYF.

This rearrangement joins TRBV4-1 to TRBJ1-3; D remains ambiguous. The CDR3 loop spans 16 amino acids. From germline, CDR1 is MGHRA and CDR2 YSYEKL. V was cut by 3 bases and J by 0 bases, with 12 bases left in between. The CDR3 protein is CASSHNQALSGNTIYF. In DNA form, the CDR3 reads TGCGCCAGCAGCCACAATCAGGCCCTCTCTGGAAACACCATATATTTT.

The chain combines TRBV5-1 with TRBJ2-4; 12 bases map to TRBD2. Germline CDR1 and CDR2: SGHRS and YFSETQ. The junction had 6 bases not matched to a gene; V was cut back by 1 base and J by 7 bases. The CDR3 is made up of 16 amino acids. The CDR3 region has the DNA TGCGCCAGCAGCTTGATGGCTAGCGGGAGGGGGAACATTCAGTACTTC. Its translation is CASSLMASGRGNIQYF.

This clone was seen only a few times. The V gene is TRBV7-9, the J gene TRBJ2-5; no definite D call. The germline V and J ends were trimmed by 5 bases and 1 base, with 8 bases remaining between them. Germline lookup yields CDR1 SEHNR and CDR2 FQNEAQ (reference sequence). There are 13 residues in the CDR3. This CDR3 reads CASSLPSQETQYF. Here the CDR3 DNA reads TGTGCCAGCAGCCTGCCTAGCCAAGAGACCCAGTACTTC.

This clone has more than one count but fewer than ten. This sequence joins TRBV5-4 and TRBJ2-1; tentative D call: TRBD1 (5 bases). Germline V lookup: CDR1 SGHNT, CDR2 YYREEE (reference sequence). V lost 0 bases, J lost 4 bases, and 5 bases lay in between. The CDR3 extends over 13 amino acids. CDR3 sequence (DNA): TGTGCCAGCAGCTTGGACAGGTACAATGAGCAGTTCTTC. Amino acids: CASSLDRYNEQFF.

V gene TRBV7-6 combines with J gene TRBJ1-1; perhaps TRBD1 as D (5 bases). The germline V gene has CDR1 SGHVS and CDR2 FNYEAQ. The CDR3 runs 14 residues. The V and J ends lost 1 base and 6 bases respectively, with 12 bases between them. For the CDR3, the DNA is TGTGCCAGCAGCTTAGTCCAGGGCCTCGCTGAAGCTTTCTTT. As protein: CASSLVQGLAEAFF. Full variable domain (outside the CDR3, taken from reference TRBV7-6 and TRBJ1-1): GAGVSQSPRYKVTKRGQDVALRCDPISGHVSLYWYRQALGQGPEFLTYFNYEAQQDKSGLPNDRFSAERPEGSISTLTIQRTEQRDSAMYRCASSLVQGLAEAFFGQGTRLTVV.

This clone was counted only a few times. The rearrangement uses TRBV7-2 and TRBJ2-1, with TRBD2 matching over 15 bases. Trimming took 7 bases from V and 9 from J; bases not matched to a gene: 7. This CDR3 comprises 15 residues. Germline values: CDR1 SGHTA, CDR2 FQGNSA. CDR3 in DNA: TGTGCCAGCATCGCCCGGACTAGCGGGGGGGTTGAGCAGTTCTTC. As protein: CASIARTSGGVEQFF.

The sample holds a few counts of this clone. This rearrangement joins TRBV6-1 to TRBJ2-3; the match to TRBD2 covers 11 bases. The germline V gene encodes CDR1 MNHNS and CDR2 SASEGT. This CDR3 has 16 residues. The V gene end was trimmed by 4 bases and the J gene end by 2 bases; junction bases not matched to a gene: 5. The CDR3 loop reads CASSARLAGITDTQYF. The DNA for the CDR3 is TGTGCCAGCAGTGCCCGACTAGCGGGGATCACAGATACGCAGTATTTT.

The CDR3 loop is CASSLPPLNTGELFF. In nucleotides, the CDR3 is TGTGCCAGCAGTTTGCCCCCTCTAAACACCGGGGAGCTGTTTTTT. The V and J genes are TRBV28 and TRBJ2-2; D uncertain. Germline CDR1 reads MDHEN; CDR2 reads SYDVKM. The CDR3 sequence is 15 residues long. Trimming stripped 3 bases from V and 2 bases from J, with 10 bases between.

This clone occurred a few times. The gene calls are TRBV7-2 and TRBJ2-5; 9 bases fit TRBD2. With V trimmed by 2 bases and J by 7 bases, 8 bases remained unmatched. This CDR3 has 15 amino acids. CDR1 SGHTA and CDR2 FQGNSA come from the germline V gene. The CDR3 DNA reads as TGTGCCAGCAGCTTACTTAGCGGGAGAGAGGGGACCCAGTACTTC. It encodes CASSLLSGREGTQYF.

The rearrangement links TRBV7-3 to TRBJ1-1, with 9 nucleotides matching TRBD1. From germline, CDR1 is SGHTA and CDR2 FQGTGA. Trimming removed 2 bases from V and 5 bases from J; junction bases left unmatched: 3. The CDR3 runs to 14 residues. CDR3 in DNA: TGTGCCAGCAGCTTAGGGGACAGGGATACTGAAGCTTTCTTT. Its protein is CASSLGDRDTEAFF.

This chain uses TRBV27 with TRBJ2-7; TRBD2 matches at 10 bases. Germline V lookup: CDR1 MNHEY, CDR2 SMNVEV (reference sequence). Unmatched junction bases numbered 8, after V lost 2 bases and J lost 4 bases. This CDR3 has 16 residues. The DNA for the CDR3 is TGTGCCAGCAGTTTAGGGCCTAGCGGGGGACGATACGAGCAGTACTTC. This gives the protein CASSLGPSGGRYEQYF.

CDR3 coding DNA: TGTGCCATCCGGGTCACCGGGGAGCTGTTTTTT. It specifies CAIRVTGELFF. The rearrangement joins TRBV10-3 to TRBJ2-2; D unclear. V lost 8 bases, J lost 4 bases, and 5 bases lay in between. The CDR3 is 11 residues long. Germline V gene sequence: CDR1 ENHRY, CDR2 SYGVKD.

The chain is built from TRBV28 and TRBJ2-7; D unclear. The CDR3 spans 11 residues. Between the trimmed V and J ends, which lost 4 bases and 7 bases, there was a span of 8 bases. The germline gives CDR1 MDHEN, CDR2 SYDVKM. CDR3 bases: TGTGCCAGCAGTTCCATACGGGAGCAGTACTTC. This gives the protein CASSSIREQYF.

The chain uses TRBV5-1 and TRBJ2-2; D is undetermined. The V end lost 2 bases, the J end lost 7 bases, and 3 bases lay between the germline ends. The germline V gene encodes CDR1 SGHRS and CDR2 YFSETQ. The CDR3 contains 11 residues. This CDR3 is CASSFNGELFF. Written as DNA, the CDR3 is TGCGCCAGCAGCTTCAACGGGGAGCTGTTTTTT. Looking up the rest from reference TRBV5-1 and TRBJ2-2 gives the full variable domain: KAGVTQTPRYLIKTRGQQVTLSCSPISGHRSVSWYQQTPGQGLQFLFEYFSETQRNKGNFPGRFSGRQFSNSRSEMNVSTLELGDSALYLCASSFNGELFFGEGSRLTVL.

The J gene is TRBJ1-2, the V gene TRBV4-3, with D uncertain. Trimming cost V 1 base and J 2 bases, with 5 bases left between them. The germline gives CDR1 LGHNA, CDR2 YSLEER. This CDR3 comprises 13 residues. The CDR3 coding sequence is TGCGCCAGCAGCCAAGCTTTCAACTATGGCTACACCTTC. It codes for CASSQAFNYGYTF.

The chain combines TRBV25-1 with TRBJ2-3; TRBD2 matches at 8 bases. The V and J ends lost 3 bases and 6 bases, in that order; junction bases with no gene match: 17. The CDR3 runs to 18 residues. From germline, CDR1 is MGHDK and CDR2 SYGVNS. The CDR3 DNA reads as TGTGCCAGCAGTGATGTATTCGTCGCGGGGGGCCGGGAGGATACGCAGTATTTT. Residues: CASSDVFVAGGREDTQYF.

This rearrangement joins TRBV6-5 to TRBJ1-4; unclear D gene. Trimming cost V 0 bases and J 8 bases, with 13 bases left between them. This CDR3 is built from 15 residues. Germline V CDR1 and CDR2: MNHEY, SVGAGI. The CDR3: CASSYSTGFGEKLFF. The DNA for the CDR3 is TGTGCCAGCAGTTACTCGACGGGGTTTGGGGAAAAACTGTTTTTT.

This chain connects TRBV9 to TRBJ1-5, with D possibly being TRBD1 (5 bases). The ends were cut back, 3 bases at V and 6 bases at J, with 13 bases in the middle. The CDR3 is 14 residues long. Germline V gene sequence: CDR1 SGDLS, CDR2 YYNGEE. Here the CDR3 DNA reads TGTGCCAGCAGCGCGACAGCGACGGGTCAGCCCCAGCATTTT. Its translation is CASSATATGQPQHF.

V is TRBV15 and J is TRBJ2-5, with D unclear. Germline loops: CDR1 LNHNV, CDR2 YYDKDF (reference sequence). The V end was cut by 0 bases, the J end by 4 bases, with 12 bases between. The CDR3 has 15 residues. CDR3 bases: TGTGCCACCAGCAGAGAGAGGCTCCGTCCAGAGACCCAGTACTTC. Amino acid sequence: CATSRERLRPETQYF.

This clone has more than one count but fewer than ten. J is TRBJ1-2 and V is TRBV20-1; the D is unclear. This CDR3 spans 11 amino acids. From germline, CDR1 is DFQATT and CDR2 SNEGSKA (reference sequence). The CDR3 coding sequence is TGCAGCGCCGGGAGAGCCTATGGCTACACCTTC. This sequence encodes CSAGRAYGYTF.